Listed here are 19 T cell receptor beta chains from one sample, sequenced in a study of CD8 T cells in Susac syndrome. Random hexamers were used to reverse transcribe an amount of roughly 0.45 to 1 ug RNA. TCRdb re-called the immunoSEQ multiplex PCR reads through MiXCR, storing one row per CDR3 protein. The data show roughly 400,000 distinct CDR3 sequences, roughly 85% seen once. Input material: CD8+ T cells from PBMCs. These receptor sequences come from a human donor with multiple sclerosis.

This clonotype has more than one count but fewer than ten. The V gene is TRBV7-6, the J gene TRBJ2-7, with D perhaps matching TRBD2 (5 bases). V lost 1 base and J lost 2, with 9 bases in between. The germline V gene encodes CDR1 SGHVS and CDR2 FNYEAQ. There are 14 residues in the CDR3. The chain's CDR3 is CASSLGDGTYEQYF. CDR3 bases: TGTGCCAGCAGCTTAGGAGACGGGACCTACGAGCAGTACTTC.

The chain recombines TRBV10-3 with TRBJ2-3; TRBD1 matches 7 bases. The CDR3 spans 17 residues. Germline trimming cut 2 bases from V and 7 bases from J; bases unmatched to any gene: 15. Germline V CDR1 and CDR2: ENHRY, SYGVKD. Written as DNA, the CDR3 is TGTGCCATCAGTGAGGGTTTGGGGACAGCAAAATCTAATACGCAGTATTTT. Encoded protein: CAISEGLGTAKSNTQYF.

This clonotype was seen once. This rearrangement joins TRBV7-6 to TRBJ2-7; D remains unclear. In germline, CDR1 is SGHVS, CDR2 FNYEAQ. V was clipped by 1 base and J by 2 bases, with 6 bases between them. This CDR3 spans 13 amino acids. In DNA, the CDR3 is TGTGCCAGCAGCTTAGAGTGGGCCTACGAGCAGTACTTC. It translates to CASSLEWAYEQYF.

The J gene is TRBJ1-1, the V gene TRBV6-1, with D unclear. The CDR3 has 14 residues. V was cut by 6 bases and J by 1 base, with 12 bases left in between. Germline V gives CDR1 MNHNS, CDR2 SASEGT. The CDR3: CASRDPNKNTEAFF. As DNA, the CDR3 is TGTGCCAGCAGGGATCCTAACAAGAACACTGAAGCTTTCTTT.

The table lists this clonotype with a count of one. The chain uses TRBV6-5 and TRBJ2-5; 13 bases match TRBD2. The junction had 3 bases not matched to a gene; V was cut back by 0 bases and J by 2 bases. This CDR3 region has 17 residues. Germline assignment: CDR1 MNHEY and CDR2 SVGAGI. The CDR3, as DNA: TGTGCCAGCAGTTACTCGACTAGCGGGGGGATACAAGAGACCCAGTACTTC. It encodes CASSYSTSGGIQETQYF.

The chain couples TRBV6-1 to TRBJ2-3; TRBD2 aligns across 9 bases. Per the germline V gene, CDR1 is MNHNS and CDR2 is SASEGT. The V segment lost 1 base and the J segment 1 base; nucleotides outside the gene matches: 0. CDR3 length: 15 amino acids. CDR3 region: CASSEVAGGTDTQYF. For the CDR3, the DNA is TGTGCCAGCAGTGAAGTAGCGGGGGGCACAGATACGCAGTATTTT.

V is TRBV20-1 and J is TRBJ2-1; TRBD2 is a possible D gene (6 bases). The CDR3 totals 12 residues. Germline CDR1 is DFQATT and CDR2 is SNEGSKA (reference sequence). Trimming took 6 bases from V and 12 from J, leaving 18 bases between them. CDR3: CSAQLAVRGQFF. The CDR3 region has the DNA TGCAGTGCCCAACTAGCCGTCAGAGGGCAGTTCTTC.

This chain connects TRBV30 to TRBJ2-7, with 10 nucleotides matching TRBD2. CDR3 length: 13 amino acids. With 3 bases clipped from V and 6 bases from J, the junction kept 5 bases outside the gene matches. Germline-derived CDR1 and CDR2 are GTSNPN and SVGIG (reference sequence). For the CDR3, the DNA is TGTGCCTGGAGCAAGCGGGAGGGCCCCGAGCAGTACTTC. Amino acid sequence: CAWSKREGPEQYF. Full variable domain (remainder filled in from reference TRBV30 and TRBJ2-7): SQTIHQWPATLVQPVGSPLSLECTVEGTSNPNLYWYRQAAGRGLQLLFYSVGIGQISSEVPQNLSASRPQDRQFILSSKKLLLSDSGFYLCAWSKREGPEQYFGPGTRLTVT.

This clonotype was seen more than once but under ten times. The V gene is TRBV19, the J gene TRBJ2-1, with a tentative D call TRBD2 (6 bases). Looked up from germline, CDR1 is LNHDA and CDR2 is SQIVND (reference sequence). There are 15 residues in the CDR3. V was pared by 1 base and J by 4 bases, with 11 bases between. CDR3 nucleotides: TGTGCCAGTAGTATAGGCGCGGGAACATACAATGAGCAGTTCTTC. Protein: CASSIGAGTYNEQFF. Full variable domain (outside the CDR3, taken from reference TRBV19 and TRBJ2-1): DGGITQSPKYLFRKEGQNVTLSCEQNLNHDAMYWYRQDPGQGLRLIYYSQIVNDFQKGDIAEGYSVSREKKESFPLTVTSAQKNPTAFYLCASSIGAGTYNEQFFGPGTRLTVL.

CDR3 in amino acids: CASANPGQSYEQYF. The DNA for the CDR3 is TGTGCCAGCGCCAACCCTGGACAGTCCTACGAGCAGTACTTC. The rearrangement links TRBV2 to TRBJ2-7; perhaps TRBD1 as D (6 bases). There are 14 residues in the CDR3. The germline V gene encodes CDR1 SNHLY and CDR2 FYNNEI. V lost 8 bases and J 1 base, leaving 15 bases between the germline ends.

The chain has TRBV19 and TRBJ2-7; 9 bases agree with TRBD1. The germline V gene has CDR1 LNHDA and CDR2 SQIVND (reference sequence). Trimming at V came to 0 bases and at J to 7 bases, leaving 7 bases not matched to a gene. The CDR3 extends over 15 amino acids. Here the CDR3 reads CASSIDPQGAGEQYF. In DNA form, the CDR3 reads TGTGCCAGTAGTATAGATCCACAGGGGGCTGGTGAGCAGTACTTC.

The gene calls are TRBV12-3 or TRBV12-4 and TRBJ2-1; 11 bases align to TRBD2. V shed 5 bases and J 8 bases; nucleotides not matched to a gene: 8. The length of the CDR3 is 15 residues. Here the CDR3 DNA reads TGTGCCAGCAGTACTATAGCGGGGGGGCGCGATGAGCAGTTCTTC. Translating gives CASSTIAGGRDEQFF.

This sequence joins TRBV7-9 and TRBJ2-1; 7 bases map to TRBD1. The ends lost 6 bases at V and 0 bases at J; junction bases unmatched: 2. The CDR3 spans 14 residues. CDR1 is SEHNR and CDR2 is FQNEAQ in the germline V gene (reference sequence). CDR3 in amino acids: CASRGQSSYNEQFF. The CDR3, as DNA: TGTGCCAGCAGGGGACAGAGCTCCTACAATGAGCAGTTCTTC.

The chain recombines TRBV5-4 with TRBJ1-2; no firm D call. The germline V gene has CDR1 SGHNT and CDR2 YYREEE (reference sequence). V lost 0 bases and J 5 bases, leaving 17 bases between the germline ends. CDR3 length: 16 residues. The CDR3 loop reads CASSLATDPLIYGYTF. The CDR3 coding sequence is TGTGCCAGCAGCTTGGCTACGGACCCCCTCATTTATGGCTACACCTTC.

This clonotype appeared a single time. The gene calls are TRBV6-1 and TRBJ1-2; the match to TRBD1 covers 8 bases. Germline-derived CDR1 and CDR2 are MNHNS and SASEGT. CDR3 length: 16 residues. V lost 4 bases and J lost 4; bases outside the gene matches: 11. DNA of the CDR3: TGTGCCAGCAGTGGCAGACATGACAGGGGTCTCTATGGCTACACCTTC. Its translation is CASSGRHDRGLYGYTF.

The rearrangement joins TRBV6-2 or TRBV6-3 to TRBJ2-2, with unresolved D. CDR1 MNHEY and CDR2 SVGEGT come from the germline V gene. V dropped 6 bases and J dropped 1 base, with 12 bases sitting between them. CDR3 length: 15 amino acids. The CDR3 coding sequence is TGTGCCAGCAGGACGCAGATGGGGAACACCGGGGAGCTGTTTTTT. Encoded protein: CASRTQMGNTGELFF.

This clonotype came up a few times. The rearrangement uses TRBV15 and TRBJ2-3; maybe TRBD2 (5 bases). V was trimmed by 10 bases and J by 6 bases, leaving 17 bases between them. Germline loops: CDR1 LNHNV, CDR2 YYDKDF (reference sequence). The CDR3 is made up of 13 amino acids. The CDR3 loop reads CAIGLSRVDTQYF. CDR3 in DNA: TGTGCCATCGGACTTTCCCGAGTGGATACGCAGTATTTT.

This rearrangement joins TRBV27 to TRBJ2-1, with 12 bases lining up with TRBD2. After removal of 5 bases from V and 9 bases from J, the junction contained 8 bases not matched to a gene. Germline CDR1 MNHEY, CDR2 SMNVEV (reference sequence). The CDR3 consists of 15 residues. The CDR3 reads CASSPTSGRFTEQFF. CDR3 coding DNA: TGTGCCAGCAGTCCAACTAGCGGGAGGTTTACTGAGCAGTTCTTC.

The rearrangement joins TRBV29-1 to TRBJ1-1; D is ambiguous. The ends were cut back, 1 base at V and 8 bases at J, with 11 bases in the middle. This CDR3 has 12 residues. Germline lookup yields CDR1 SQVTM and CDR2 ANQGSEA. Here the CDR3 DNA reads TGCAGCGTTGAAGGACCCTTTCTCGAAGCTTTCTTT. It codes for CSVEGPFLEAFF. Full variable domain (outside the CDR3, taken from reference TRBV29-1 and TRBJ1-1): SAVISQKPSRDICQRGTSLTIQCQVDSQVTMMFWYRQQPGQSLTLIATANQGSEATYESGFVIDKFPISRPNLTFSTLTVSNMSPEDSSIYLCSVEGPFLEAFFGQGTRLTVV.